A selection of T cell receptor beta chains follows, all from one sample in a study of T cell repertoires in cytomegalovirus infection. TCRdb re-derived calls from the reads in MiXCR, one entry per CDR3 protein. The sample records over 450,000 distinct CDR3 sequences, 11% being singletons. The specimen was PBMCs. The receptors stem from a human donor in good health (CMV status not recorded). Some clones in this sample may be carry-over from other donors' samples. Each CDR3 is given without its conserved first and last residue.

J	length	V	CDR3
TRBJ1-4	15	TRBV7-8	ASSLETGTATNEKLF
TRBJ2-1	18	TRBV12-5	ASGLVVRVGPQSSYNEQF
TRBJ2-1	12	TRBV27	ASSLVKTGNEQF
TRBJ1-2	10	TRBV7-9	ASSLSPEGYT
TRBJ2-1	10	TRBV7-9	ASGLTPNEQF
TRBJ1-1	12	TRBV20-1	SATPDRGNTEAF
TRBJ1-1	14	TRBV5-1	ASSLGQGNSNTEAF
TRBJ2-3	12	TRBV28	ASRRGIDTDTQY
TRBJ1-2	11	TRBV29-1	SVTAGQGDGYT
TRBJ2-7	15	TRBV19	ASIDAIPGQGAYEQY
TRBJ2-7	13	TRBV11-2	ASSLGGQGPYEQY
TRBJ1-2	11	TRBV2	ASSLTEREGYT
TRBJ2-4	10	TRBV12-3/TRBV12-4	ASSLTQGLQY
TRBJ2-7	12	TRBV27	ASSLGSRDYEQY
TRBJ1-2	13	TRBV7-9	ASSPRTATNYGYT
TRBJ1-4	15	TRBV5-1	ASSRWGTERGSEKLF
TRBJ1-4	13	TRBV5-4	ASSRTTGVDEKLF
TRBJ1-4	13	TRBV4-1	ASSPFAGTPEKLF
TRBJ2-7	11	TRBV28	ASSYRGTIEQY
TRBJ2-6	14	TRBV27	ASSPIMSSGANVLT
TRBJ2-3	8	TRBV29-1	SGGQDTQY
TRBJ2-7	14	TRBV28	ASSAGTSGRDYEQY
TRBJ2-5	12	TRBV20-1	SASSAGGQETQY
TRBJ2-7	12	TRBV5-4	ASSSGLPGDEQY
TRBJ1-6	12	TRBV27	ASRPGTMNSPLH
TRBJ1-5	13	TRBV19	ASSIPGQGDQPQH
TRBJ2-1	15	TRBV7-9	ASSLARIRLAGVEQF
TRBJ2-7	11	TRBV9	ASSPDVTYEQY
TRBJ2-5	10	TRBV11-2	ASTLFPETQY
TRBJ2-7	11	TRBV19	ASSTGTRNEQY
TRBJ2-7	12	TRBV12-3/TRBV12-4	ASSPLQGAVEQY
TRBJ2-2	16	TRBV7-3	ASSPGLPGQGRTGELF
TRBJ2-7	14	TRBV7-2	ASSPNSGLAGGEQY
TRBJ1-3	15	TRBV6-5	ASRGPPPSPSGNTIY
TRBJ2-2	12	TRBV7-3	ASSDDANTGELF